A single sample is the source of the 8 T cell receptor beta chains below, sequenced in a study of cytotoxic CD8 clonotypes in ibrutinib-treated CLL. This table comes from immunoSEQ multiplex PCR, and its TCRdb copy is limited to in-frame clones, with some not included. There are under 300,000 clones in the sample; less than 85% occur only once, and approximately 5.6% lies in the top ten. The sequencing here drew on PBMCs, taken at disease progression, from a patient treated with ibrutinib. The receptors derive from a human donor with chronic lymphocytic leukemia.

This clone occurred a few times. The chain combines TRBV2 with TRBJ1-1; TRBD1 matches 8 bases. Germline-derived CDR1 and CDR2 are SNHLY and FYNNEI. CDR3 length: 15 amino acids. The V gene end was trimmed by 6 bases and the J gene end by 5 bases; junction bases not matched to a gene: 11. CDR3 loop: CASRPKQGGKTEAFF. The CDR3 coding sequence is TGTGCCAGCAGACCGAAACAGGGGGGAAAGACTGAAGCTTTCTTT.

The V and J genes are TRBV18 and TRBJ2-1, with D possibly TRBD2 on 5 matching bases. CDR3 length: 17 residues. Trimming stripped 0 bases from V and 0 bases from J, with 12 bases between. The germline CDR1 and CDR2 sequences are KGHSH and LQKENI. CDR3 DNA sequence: TGTGCCAGCTCACCACCCTCGACGGGAAGCTCCTACAATGAGCAGTTCTTC. Translating gives CASSPPSTGSSYNEQFF.

The CDR3 spells CASSESDRGQGPLHF. The CDR3 DNA is TGTGCCAGCAGTGAAAGCGACAGGGGGCAGGGACCCCTCCACTTT. V and J are TRBV25-1 and TRBJ1-6, with TRBD1 identical over 10 bases. This CDR3 contains 15 residues. CDR1 and CDR2 from the germline V gene are MGHDK and SYGVNS. V was pared by 2 bases and J by 12 bases, with 7 bases of the junction left unmatched.

V usage is TRBV29-1 and J usage is TRBJ1-2; D remains unclear. CDR1 is SQVTM, CDR2 ANQGSEA, per germline. Trimming pared 5 bases from V and 2 bases from J, leaving 21 bases between. The CDR3 runs 16 residues. CDR3 amino acids: CSVRVEGSLWNYGYTF. The CDR3 nucleotides are TGCAGCGTTCGCGTAGAAGGGAGCCTCTGGAACTATGGCTACACCTTC.

The chain links TRBV14 to TRBJ1-2; 7 bases are a match to TRBD1. The ends lost 1 base at V and 5 bases at J; junction bases unmatched: 7. Per the germline V gene, CDR1 is SGHDN and CDR2 is FVKESK. This CDR3 is 15 amino acids long. This CDR3 reads CASSQVDRSQYGYTF. Written as DNA, the CDR3 is TGTGCCAGCAGCCAAGTGGACAGGTCACAGTATGGCTACACCTTC.

This clone has a handful of counts. This chain connects TRBV4-1 to TRBJ2-1, with D possibly called TRBD1 or TRBD2 (5 bases each). Deletions cut 3 bases from V and 5 bases from J, with 17 bases between. The CDR3 has 16 residues. CDR1 is MGHRA and CDR2 is YSYEKL in the germline V gene. The CDR3 sequence: CASSHPLWDRDNEQFF. The CDR3 DNA reads as TGCGCCAGCAGCCACCCCCTTTGGGACCGGGACAATGAGCAGTTCTTC.

The chain recombines TRBV28 with TRBJ2-1; possible D gene TRBD2, 5 bases. CDR1 and CDR2 from the germline V gene are MDHEN and SYDVKM. Trimming took off 7 bases at V and 8 bases at J, with 12 bases between the two ends. The CDR3 is 12 residues long. CDR3 in DNA: TGTGCCAGCAATTCGAGGGTGGATGAGCAGTTCTTC. Protein: CASNSRVDEQFF. The full variable domain, rest sourced from reference TRBV28 and TRBJ2-1, is DVKVTQSSRYLVKRTGEKVFLECVQDMDHENMFWYRQDPGLGLRLIYFSYDVKMKEKGDIPEGYSVSREKKERFSLILESASTNQTSMYLCASNSRVDEQFFGPGTRLTVL.

The chain links TRBV29-1 to TRBJ2-7; perhaps TRBD1 as D (6 bases). Germline V CDR1 and CDR2: SQVTM, ANQGSEA. The CDR3 is made up of 15 amino acids. V lost 2 bases, J lost 5 bases, and 19 bases lay in between. CDR3 bases: TGCAGCGTTGAAACGCGCGGCAGGGGTCCCCACGAGCAGTACTTC. As protein: CSVETRGRGPHEQYF.